These T cell receptor beta chains were read from a single sample in a study of blood T cell repertoires in COVID-19. Assay used: immunoSEQ multiplex PCR; TCRdb lists only in-frame clones, some missing. This sample has around 75,000 clones, with 88% found just once. Sequencing was done on a sample of peripheral blood. The receptor set was obtained from a human donor in a cohort sampled during active COVID-19. The CDR3 runs from the conserved cysteine through the conserved F or W. A D gene is named only where the DNA matches it firmly. Only some rows state a clone size, as once, few, many or a class for expanded clones.

V,J,size,D,length,CDR3,DNA
TRBV5-4,TRBJ2-5,NA,NA,15,CASSLSPGSGETQYF,TGTGCCAGCAGCTTGAGCCCGGGTTCGGGAGAGACCCAGTACTTC
TRBV19,TRBJ1-2,NA,TRBD1,15,CASRQGATSNYGYTF,TGTGCCAGCAGACAGGGGGCAACGTCTAACTATGGCTACACCTTC
TRBV7-2,TRBJ2-3,NA,TRBD2,17,CASSLGRGDYRTDTQYF,TGTGCCAGCAGCTTAGGTCGCGGGGACTATCGGACAGATACGCAGTATTTT
TRBV6-2/TRBV6-3,TRBJ1-5,NA,TRBD1,16,CASSYAGQSSNQPQHF,TGTGCCAGCAGTTACGCGGGACAGAGTAGCAATCAGCCCCAGCATTTT
TRBV9,TRBJ1-2,NA,NA,16,CASSVGWVAGGHGYTF,TGTGCCAGCAGCGTAGGGTGGGTCGCGGGGGGCCATGGCTACACCTTC
TRBV19,TRBJ1-5,once,TRBD1,13,CASSDDREQPQHF,TGTGCCAGTAGTGACGACAGGGAGCAGCCCCAGCATTTT
TRBV28,TRBJ1-2,few,TRBD1,15,CASTEDRGAVRGYTF,TGTGCCAGCACCGAAGACAGGGGCGCGGTGCGTGGCTACACCTTC
TRBV6-2/TRBV6-3,TRBJ2-3,NA,NA,19,CASSYGAGFRGGSTDTQYF,TGTGCCAGCAGTTACGGAGCGGGGTTCAGGGGCGGTAGCACAGATACGCAGTATTTT
TRBV7-9,TRBJ2-7,once,NA,15,CASSSHERVIHEQYF,TGTGCCAGCAGCTCCCACGAACGGGTTATCCACGAGCAGTACTTC
TRBV21-1,TRBJ1-5,NA,NA,18,CASSKTNLGRGNGQPQHF,TGTGCCAGCAGCAAAACAAATCTCGGCAGGGGGAATGGTCAGCCCCAGCATTTT
TRBV6-2/TRBV6-3,TRBJ2-2,NA,NA,15,CASSYVLASTGELFF,TGTGCCAGCAGTTACGTACTTGCATCCACCGGGGAGCTGTTTTTT
TRBV19,TRBJ1-5,NA,NA,16,CASSIDLPRGRQPQHF,TGTGCCAGTAGTATAGATCTCCCCAGGGGCCGGCAGCCCCAGCATTTT
TRBV7-9,TRBJ2-3,NA,TRBD2,16,CASSLILAGVTDTQYF,TGTGCCAGCAGCTTAATACTAGCGGGAGTTACAGATACGCAGTATTTT
TRBV7-9,TRBJ1-3,NA,NA,16,CASSPSGGATGNTIYF,TGTGCCAGCAGCCCATCGGGGGGGGCGACAGGAAACACCATATATTTT
TRBV7-9,TRBJ2-7,NA,TRBD2,14,CASSLGGWEGEQYF,TGTGCCAGCAGCTTAGGCGGCTGGGAGGGCGAGCAGTACTTC
TRBV7-8,TRBJ2-1,NA,NA,15,CASSKDGGSYNEQFF,TGTGCCAGCAGCAAGGACGGAGGTTCCTACAATGAGCAGTTCTTC
TRBV27,TRBJ2-7,once,NA,13,CASWPNAGSAQYF,TGTGCCAGCTGGCCTAACGCAGGGTCGGCGCAGTACTTC
TRBV5-1,TRBJ1-1,NA,NA,15,CASSLDGPWNTEAFF,TGCGCCAGCAGCTTGGATGGCCCTTGGAACACTGAAGCTTTCTTT
TRBV12-5,TRBJ1-1,NA,NA,14,CASGPSGGGTEAFF,TGTGCTAGTGGGCCTTCGGGTGGAGGCACTGAAGCTTTCTTT
TRBV5-8,TRBJ1-5,NA,NA,16,CASSSTRQGFNQPQHF,TGTGCCAGCAGCTCTACTCGCCAGGGGTTTAATCAGCCCCAGCATTTT
TRBV19,TRBJ2-1,NA,NA,14,CASSIGGKGNEQFF,TGTGCCAGTAGTATTGGGGGGAAAGGGAATGAGCAGTTCTTC
TRBV9,TRBJ1-6,NA,NA,15,CASSVAQGWSSPLHF,TGTGCCAGCAGCGTAGCTCAGGGATGGAGTTCACCCCTCCACTTT
TRBV29-1,TRBJ2-3,NA,TRBD1,14,CSVDRVVRGDTQYF,TGCAGCGTGGACAGGGTAGTGCGGGGAGATACGCAGTATTTT
TRBV7-2,TRBJ1-5,NA,NA,14,CASSSQYSNQPQHF,TGTGCCAGCAGCTCTCAGTATAGCAATCAGCCCCAGCATTTT
TRBV4-1,TRBJ2-3,NA,TRBD2,16,CASRPGLGGGTDTQYF,TGCGCCAGCAGGCCCGGACTAGGAGGGGGCACAGATACGCAGTATTTT
TRBV5-6,TRBJ2-7,few,NA,15,CASRPGLTSSYEQYF,TGTGCCAGCAGGCCAGGACTAACGAGCTCCTACGAGCAGTACTTC
TRBV27,TRBJ2-7,NA,NA,13,CASSWSHNYEQYF,TGTGCCAGCAGTTGGTCCCACAACTACGAGCAGTACTTC
TRBV3-1/TRBV3-2,TRBJ1-2,NA,TRBD1,14,CASSQTGTGYGYTF,TGTGCCAGCAGCCAAACCGGGACAGGGTATGGCTACACCTTC
TRBV11-2,TRBJ2-2,once,NA,14,CASSSPVRAGELFF,TGTGCCAGCAGCTCCCCCGTTCGAGCCGGGGAGCTGTTTTTT
TRBV7-2,TRBJ2-2,NA,NA,15,CASSLGDTNTGELFF,TGTGCCAGCAGCTTAGGAGACACGAACACCGGGGAGCTGTTTTTT
TRBV7-9,TRBJ1-2,NA,NA,13,CASSYGANYGYTF,TGTGCCAGCAGCTATGGAGCTAACTATGGCTACACCTTC
TRBV10-3,TRBJ2-1,NA,NA,13,CAIRSPRLDEQFF,TGTGCCATCAGGTCCCCACGACTCGATGAGCAGTTCTTC
TRBV5-1,TRBJ2-3,NA,NA,14,CASSSSPGTDTQYF,TGCGCCAGCAGCTCCTCACCGGGGACAGATACGCAGTATTTT
TRBV18,TRBJ1-1,NA,NA,14,CASSPKTANTEAFF,TGTGCCAGCTCACCAAAGACAGCCAACACTGAAGCTTTCTTT
TRBV19,TRBJ1-6,NA,NA,15,CASSIQGLHNSPLHF,TGTGCCAGTAGTATCCAGGGTTTGCATAATTCACCCCTCCACTTT
TRBV19,TRBJ2-1,NA,TRBD1,19,CASSPRGTGATNSYNEQFF,TGTGCCAGTAGTCCGCGCGGGACAGGGGCCACAAACTCCTACAATGAGCAGTTCTTC
TRBV7-2,TRBJ2-5,NA,TRBD2,14,CASSQGLAIETQYF,TGTGCCAGCAGCCAGGGACTAGCGATTGAGACCCAGTACTTC
TRBV6-5,TRBJ2-1,once,NA,15,CASSYEGLKGNEQFF,TGTGCCAGCAGTTACGAGGGCCTTAAAGGGAATGAGCAGTTCTTC